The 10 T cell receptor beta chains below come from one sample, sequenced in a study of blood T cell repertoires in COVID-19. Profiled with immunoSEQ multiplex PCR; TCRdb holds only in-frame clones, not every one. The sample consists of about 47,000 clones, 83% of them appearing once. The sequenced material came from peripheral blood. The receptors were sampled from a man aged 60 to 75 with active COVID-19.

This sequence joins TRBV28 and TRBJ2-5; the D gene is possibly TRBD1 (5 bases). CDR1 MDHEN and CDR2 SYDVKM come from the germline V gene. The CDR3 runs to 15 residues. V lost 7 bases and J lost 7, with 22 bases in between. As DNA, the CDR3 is TGTGCCAGCATCAAAGACAGCGCTAGGAGAGGGACCCAGTACTTC. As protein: CASIKDSARRGTQYF.

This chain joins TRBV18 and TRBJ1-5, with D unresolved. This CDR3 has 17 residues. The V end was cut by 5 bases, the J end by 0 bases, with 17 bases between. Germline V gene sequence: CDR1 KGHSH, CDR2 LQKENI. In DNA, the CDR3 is TGTGCCAGCTCATCCATCGGGATCACATATAGCAATCAGCCCCAGCATTTT. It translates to CASSSIGITYSNQPQHF.

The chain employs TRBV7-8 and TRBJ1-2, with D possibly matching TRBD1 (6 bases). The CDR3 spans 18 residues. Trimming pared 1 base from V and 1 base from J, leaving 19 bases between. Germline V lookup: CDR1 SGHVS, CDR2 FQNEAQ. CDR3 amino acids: CASSLEPPGTTYNYGYTF. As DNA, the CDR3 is TGTGCCAGCAGCTTAGAGCCACCGGGGACAACTTATAACTATGGCTACACCTTC.

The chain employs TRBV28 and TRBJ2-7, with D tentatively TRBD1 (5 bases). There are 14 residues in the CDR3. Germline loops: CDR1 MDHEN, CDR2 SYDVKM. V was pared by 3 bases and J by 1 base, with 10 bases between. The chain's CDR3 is CASSFYQGSYEQYF. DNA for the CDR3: TGTGCCAGCAGTTTTTACCAGGGTTCCTACGAGCAGTACTTC. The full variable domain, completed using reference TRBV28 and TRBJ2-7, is DVKVTQSSRYLVKRTGEKVFLECVQDMDHENMFWYRQDPGLGLRLIYFSYDVKMKEKGDIPEGYSVSREKKERFSLILESASTNQTSMYLCASSFYQGSYEQYFGPGTRLTVT.

The CDR3 bases are TGTGCCAGCAAAATAGAAGATGCTTTCTTT. Its translation is CASKIEDAFF. The chain carries TRBV6-5 and TRBJ1-1; D is ambiguous. The CDR3 runs to 10 residues. Germline V gives CDR1 MNHEY, CDR2 SVGAGI. V lost 7 bases and J 11 bases, leaving 11 bases between the germline ends.

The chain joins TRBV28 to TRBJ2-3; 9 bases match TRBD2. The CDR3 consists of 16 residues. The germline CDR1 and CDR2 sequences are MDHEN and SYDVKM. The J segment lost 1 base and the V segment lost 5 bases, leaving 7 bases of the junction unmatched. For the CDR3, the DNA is TGTGCCAGCAGTCTCCCGGCTAGCGGGGGCACAGATACGCAGTATTTT. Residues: CASSLPASGGTDTQYF.

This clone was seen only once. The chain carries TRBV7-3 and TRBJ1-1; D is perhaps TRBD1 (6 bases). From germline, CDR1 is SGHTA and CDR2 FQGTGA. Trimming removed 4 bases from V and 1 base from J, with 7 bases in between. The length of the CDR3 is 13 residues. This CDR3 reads CASSSDRNTEAFF. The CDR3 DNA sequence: TGTGCCAGCAGCTCGGACAGGAACACTGAAGCTTTCTTT.

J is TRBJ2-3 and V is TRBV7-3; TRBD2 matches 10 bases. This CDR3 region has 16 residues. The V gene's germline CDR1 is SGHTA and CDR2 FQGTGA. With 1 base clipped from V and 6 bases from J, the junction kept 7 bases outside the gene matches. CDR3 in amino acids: CASSLRAGGPGDTQYF. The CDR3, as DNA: TGTGCCAGCAGCTTAAGAGCGGGAGGGCCGGGGGATACGCAGTATTTT.

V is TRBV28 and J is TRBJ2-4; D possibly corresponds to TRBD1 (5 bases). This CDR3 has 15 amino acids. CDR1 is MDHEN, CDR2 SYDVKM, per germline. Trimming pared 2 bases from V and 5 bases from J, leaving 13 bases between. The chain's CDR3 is CASSLSQGGQNIQYF. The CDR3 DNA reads TGTGCCAGCAGTTTAAGTCAGGGTGGCCAAAACATTCAGTACTTC. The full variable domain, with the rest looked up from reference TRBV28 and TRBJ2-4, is DVKVTQSSRYLVKRTGEKVFLECVQDMDHENMFWYRQDPGLGLRLIYFSYDVKMKEKGDIPEGYSVSREKKERFSLILESASTNQTSMYLCASSLSQGGQNIQYFGAGTRLSVL.

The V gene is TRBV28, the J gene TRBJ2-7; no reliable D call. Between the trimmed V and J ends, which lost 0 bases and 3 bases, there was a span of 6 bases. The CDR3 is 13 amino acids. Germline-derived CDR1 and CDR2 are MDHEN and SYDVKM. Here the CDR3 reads CASSLWRSYEQYF. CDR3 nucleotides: TGTGCCAGCAGTTTATGGCGGAGCTACGAGCAGTACTTC.